The 8 T cell receptor beta chains given below trace back to one sample, sequenced in a study of cytomegalovirus exposure and HLA in healthy donors. Here immunoSEQ multiplex PCR was the method, and the copy in TCRdb shows in-frame clones only, minus some. The data hold about 190,000 clones, with about 84% observed a single time. Sequencing was performed on PBMCs. These receptors were taken from a woman aged 18-35 years in good health and CMV-seronegative.

The chain is built from TRBV19 and TRBJ1-5; 8 nucleotides match TRBD1. The CDR3 contains 15 residues. Germline CDR1 and CDR2: LNHDA and SQIVND (reference sequence). The V and J ends lost 5 bases and 5 bases, in that order; junction bases with no gene match: 8. DNA for the CDR3: TGTGCCAGTAGTCGGGCAGGGGGCTTCGATCAGCCCCAGCATTTT. Translated: CASSRAGGFDQPQHF. The whole variable domain, filled in from reference TRBV19 and TRBJ1-5, reads DGGITQSPKYLFRKEGQNVTLSCEQNLNHDAMYWYRQDPGQGLRLIYYSQIVNDFQKGDIAEGYSVSREKKESFPLTVTSAQKNPTAFYLCASSRAGGFDQPQHFGDGTRLSIL.

The genes are TRBV2 and TRBJ2-6; TRBD2 might be the D (5 bases). Between the trimmed V and J ends, which lost 6 bases and 2 bases, there was a span of 11 bases. The germline V gene has CDR1 SNHLY and CDR2 FYNNEI. This CDR3 comprises 15 residues. The CDR3 bases are TGTGCCAGCAGGGGAAATAGCGCTGGGGCCAACGTCCTGACTTTC. It translates to CASRGNSAGANVLTF.

The J gene is TRBJ2-2, the V gene TRBV6-4; 9 bases match TRBD1. The CDR3 extends over 16 amino acids. The junction had 5 bases not matched to a gene; V was cut back by 6 bases and J by 0 bases. The germline V gene encodes CDR1 MRHNA and CDR2 SNTAGT. The CDR3 nucleotides read TGTGCCAGCAGCCCGGGACAGGGAGCGAACACCGGGGAGCTGTTTTTT. As protein: CASSPGQGANTGELFF.

The V call is TRBV6-5, the J call TRBJ1-2; 7 bases line up with TRBD1. Germline V CDR1 and CDR2: MNHEY, SVGAGI. Trimming at V came to 5 bases and at J to 6 bases, leaving 3 bases not matched to a gene. The CDR3 extends over 12 amino acids. CDR3 region: CASSGQVDGYTF. The DNA of the CDR3 is TGTGCCAGCAGTGGACAGGTGGATGGCTACACCTTC.

This chain links TRBV7-6 with TRBJ1-5, with 8 bases fitting TRBD1. The CDR3 has 15 amino acids. The V and J ends lost 3 bases and 2 bases, in that order; junction bases with no gene match: 3. Looked up from germline, CDR1 is SGHVS and CDR2 is FNYEAQ. The CDR3 DNA sequence: TGTGCCAGCAGCTTGGACAGGGACGGCAATCAGCCCCAGCATTTT. Residues: CASSLDRDGNQPQHF. Combining the CDR3 with reference TRBV7-6 and TRBJ1-5 gives the whole variable domain GAGVSQSPRYKVTKRGQDVALRCDPISGHVSLYWYRQALGQGPEFLTYFNYEAQQDKSGLPNDRFSAERPEGSISTLTIQRTEQRDSAMYRCASSLDRDGNQPQHFGDGTRLSIL.

This clone occurred a few times. The V gene is TRBV6-6, the J gene TRBJ1-1, with 8 bases lining up with TRBD1. The CDR3 extends over 11 amino acids. V lost 6 bases and J lost 11; bases outside the gene matches: 5. CDR1 MNHNY and CDR2 SVGAGI come from the germline V gene (reference sequence). This CDR3 reads CASSTDRGAFF. Written as DNA, the CDR3 is TGTGCCAGCAGCACAGACAGGGGTGCTTTCTTT.

V gene TRBV5-1 combines with J gene TRBJ2-1, with D possibly matching TRBD1 (6 bases). V was trimmed by 7 bases and J by 9 bases, leaving 11 bases between them. The germline V gene has CDR1 SGHRS and CDR2 YFSETQ. This CDR3 comprises 11 residues. The DNA for the CDR3 is TGCGCCAGCGGGGGCCGGGGTGAGCAGTTCTTC. Its protein is CASGGRGEQFF.

The chain recombines TRBV30 with TRBJ1-4; 10 positions agree with TRBD1. The CDR3 consists of 14 residues. V was clipped by 2 bases and J by 7 bases; unmatched bases: 4. Germline CDR1 is GTSNPN and CDR2 is SVGIG (reference sequence). The CDR3 nucleotides are TGTGCCTGGAGTCCGGGACAGGGGACTGAAAAACTGTTTTTT. This codes for CAWSPGQGTEKLFF.